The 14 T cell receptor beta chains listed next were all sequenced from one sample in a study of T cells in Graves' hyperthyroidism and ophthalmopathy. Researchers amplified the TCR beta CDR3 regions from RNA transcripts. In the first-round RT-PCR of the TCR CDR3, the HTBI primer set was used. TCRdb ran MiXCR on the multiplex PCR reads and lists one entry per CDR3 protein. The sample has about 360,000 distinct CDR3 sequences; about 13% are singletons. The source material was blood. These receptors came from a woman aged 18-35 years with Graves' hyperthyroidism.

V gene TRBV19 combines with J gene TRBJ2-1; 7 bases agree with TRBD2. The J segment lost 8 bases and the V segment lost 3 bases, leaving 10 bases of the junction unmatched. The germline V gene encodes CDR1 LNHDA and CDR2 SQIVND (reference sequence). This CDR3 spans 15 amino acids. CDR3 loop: CASSIGTTLWYEQFF. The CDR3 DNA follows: TGTGCCAGTAGTATCGGGACTACCCTCTGGTATGAGCAGTTCTTC. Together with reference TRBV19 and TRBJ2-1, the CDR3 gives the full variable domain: DGGITQSPKYLFRKEGQNVTLSCEQNLNHDAMYWYRQDPGQGLRLIYYSQIVNDFQKGDIAEGYSVSREKKESFPLTVTSAQKNPTAFYLCASSIGTTLWYEQFFGPGTRLTVL.

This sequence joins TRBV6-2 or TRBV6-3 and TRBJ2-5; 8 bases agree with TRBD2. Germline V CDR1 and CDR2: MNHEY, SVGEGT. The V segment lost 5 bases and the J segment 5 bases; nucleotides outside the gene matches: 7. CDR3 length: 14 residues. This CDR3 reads CASSPSGSAETQYF. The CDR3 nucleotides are TGTGCCAGCAGTCCTAGCGGGTCCGCGGAGACCCAGTACTTC.

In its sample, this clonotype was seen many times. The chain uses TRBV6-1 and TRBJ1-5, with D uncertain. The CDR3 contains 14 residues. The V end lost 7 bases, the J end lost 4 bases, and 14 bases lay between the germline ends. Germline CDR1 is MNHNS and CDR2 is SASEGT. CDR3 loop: CASTSRDGNQPQHF. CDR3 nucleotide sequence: TGTGCCAGCACCTCCCGGGATGGGAATCAGCCCCAGCATTTT.

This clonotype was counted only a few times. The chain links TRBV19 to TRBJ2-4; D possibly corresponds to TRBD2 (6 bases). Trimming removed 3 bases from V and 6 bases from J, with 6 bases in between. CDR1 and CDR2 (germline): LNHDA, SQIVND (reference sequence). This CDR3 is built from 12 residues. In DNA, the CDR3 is TGTGCCAGTAGTATGGAGGGAAACATTCAGTACTTC. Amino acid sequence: CASSMEGNIQYF.

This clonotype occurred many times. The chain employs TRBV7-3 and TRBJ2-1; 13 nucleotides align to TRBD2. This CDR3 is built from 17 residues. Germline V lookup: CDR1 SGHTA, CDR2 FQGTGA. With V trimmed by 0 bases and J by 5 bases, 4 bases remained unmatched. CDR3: CASSLTSTSGGHNEQFF. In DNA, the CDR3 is TGTGCCAGCAGCTTAACGTCGACTAGCGGGGGGCACAATGAGCAGTTCTTC.

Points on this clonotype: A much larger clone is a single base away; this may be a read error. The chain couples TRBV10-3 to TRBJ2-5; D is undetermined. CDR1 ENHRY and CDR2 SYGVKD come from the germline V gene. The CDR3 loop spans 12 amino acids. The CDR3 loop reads CASSDAQETQYF. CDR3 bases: TGTGCCAGCAGTGATGCGCAAGAGACCCAGTACTTC.

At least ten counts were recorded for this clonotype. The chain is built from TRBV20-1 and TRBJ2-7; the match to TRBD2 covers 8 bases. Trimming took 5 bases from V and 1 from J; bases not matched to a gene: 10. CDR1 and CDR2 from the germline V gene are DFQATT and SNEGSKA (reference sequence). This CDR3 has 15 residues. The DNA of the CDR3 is TGCAGTGCTCCACGCTCCTCTAGCGGGTCCTACGAGCAGTACTTC. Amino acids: CSAPRSSSGSYEQYF.

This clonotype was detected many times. As DNA, the CDR3 is TGTGCCAGCATGGAGAGCACCGGGGAGCTGTTTTTT. As protein: CASMESTGELFF. The chain employs TRBV6-2 or TRBV6-3 and TRBJ2-2; D gene unclear. Trimming shortened V by 7 bases and J by 4 bases, and 7 bases separated the two germline ends. The CDR3 sequence is 12 residues long. In germline, CDR1 is MNHEY, CDR2 SVGEGT.

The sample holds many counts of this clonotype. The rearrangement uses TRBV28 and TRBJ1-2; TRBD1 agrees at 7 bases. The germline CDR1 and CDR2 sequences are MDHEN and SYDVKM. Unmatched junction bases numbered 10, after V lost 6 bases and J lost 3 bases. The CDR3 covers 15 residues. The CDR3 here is CASRGGTVPDYGYTF. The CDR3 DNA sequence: TGTGCCAGCAGAGGGGGGACAGTGCCCGACTATGGCTACACCTTC.

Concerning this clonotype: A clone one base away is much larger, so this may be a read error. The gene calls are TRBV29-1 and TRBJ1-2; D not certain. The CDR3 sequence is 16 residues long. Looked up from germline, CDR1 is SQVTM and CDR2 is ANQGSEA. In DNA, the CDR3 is TGCAGCGCCCCTAACCCGACTGACGGAGCTAACGATGGCTACACCTTC. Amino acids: CSAPNPTDGANDGYTF.

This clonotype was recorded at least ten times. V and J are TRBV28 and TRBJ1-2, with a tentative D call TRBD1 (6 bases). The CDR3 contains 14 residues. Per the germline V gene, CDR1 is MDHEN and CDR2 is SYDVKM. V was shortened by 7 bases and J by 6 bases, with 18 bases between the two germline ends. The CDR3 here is CASTLRGTGDGYTF. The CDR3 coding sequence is TGTGCCAGCACCCTCAGGGGTACAGGAGATGGCTACACCTTC.

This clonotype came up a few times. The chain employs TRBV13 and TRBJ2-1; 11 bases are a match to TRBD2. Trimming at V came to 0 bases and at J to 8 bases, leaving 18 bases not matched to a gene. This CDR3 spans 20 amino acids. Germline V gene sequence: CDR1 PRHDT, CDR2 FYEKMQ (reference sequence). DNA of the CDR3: TGTGCCAGCAGCTTAGGGCCTAGGGTATTAGCGGGAGGGATTTTGGATGAGCAGTTCTTC. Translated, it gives CASSLGPRVLAGGILDEQFF.

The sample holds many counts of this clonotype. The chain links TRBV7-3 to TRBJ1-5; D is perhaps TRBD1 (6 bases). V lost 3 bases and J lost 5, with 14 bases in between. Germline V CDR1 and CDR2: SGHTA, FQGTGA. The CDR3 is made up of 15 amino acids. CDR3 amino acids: CASSFDRTDYQPQHF. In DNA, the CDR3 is TGTGCCAGCAGCTTCGACAGGACAGACTATCAGCCCCAGCATTTT.

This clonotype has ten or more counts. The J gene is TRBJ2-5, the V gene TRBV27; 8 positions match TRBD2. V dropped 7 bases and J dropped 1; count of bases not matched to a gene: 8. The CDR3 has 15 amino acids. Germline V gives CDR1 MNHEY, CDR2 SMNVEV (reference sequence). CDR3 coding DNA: TGTGCCAGCATCAAGGTGGCGGGAGGCCAAGAGACCCAGTACTTC. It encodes CASIKVAGGQETQYF.